The 6 T cell receptor beta chains reported below all come from one sample, sequenced in a study of shared clonotypes between healthy human individuals. Terminally differentiated effector memory CD45RA+ cells were left out of the naive CD8 fraction, which was CD45RO-negative and positively selected for CCR7. The repertoire was sequenced with immunoSEQ multiplex PCR; TCRdb's copy has only in-frame clones and lacks some. The data contain fewer than 1 million clones, about 96% of them seen just once; the ten biggest clones take up about 0.25%. The sample comprised naive CD8+ T cells sorted from blood. The source is a man aged 25 to 40 in good health.

The rearrangement joins TRBV21-1 to TRBJ2-7; the table's D call TRBD2 went unverified against the DNA. TRBV21-1 is reported as a pseudogene. The CDR3 totals 14 residues. The CDR3 region has the DNA TGTGCCAGCAGGCTCGGTGGCGGCTCCTACGAGCAGTACTTC. As protein: CASRLGGGSYEQYF.

V gene TRBV29-1 combines with J gene TRBJ1-1, with D uncertain. The CDR3 runs to 22 residues. From germline, CDR1 is SQVTM and CDR2 ANQGSEA. The V and J ends lost 0 bases and 0 bases respectively, with 32 bases between them. The CDR3 DNA reads as TGCAGCGTTGAAGATCGTCAAGCATTGGCGGGAGATCCCCCCAAGTTGAACACTGAAGCTTTCTTT. It encodes CSVEDRQALAGDPPKLNTEAFF. Supplemented by reference TRBV29-1 and TRBJ1-1, the full variable domain reads SAVISQKPSRDICQRGTSLTIQCQVDSQVTMMFWYRQQPGQSLTLIATANQGSEATYESGFVIDKFPISRPNLTFSTLTVSNMSPEDSSIYLCSVEDRQALAGDPPKLNTEAFFGQGTRLTVV.

The chain joins TRBV21-1 to TRBJ2-5; the tabulated D call, TRBD1, remains unverified against the DNA. TRBV21-1 is reported as a pseudogene. The CDR3 covers 15 residues. This CDR3 is CASSKAKGKGETQYF. Written as DNA, the CDR3 is TGTGCCAGCAGCAAAGCGAAAGGAAAGGGGGAGACCCAGTACTTC.

This chain links TRBV13 with TRBJ2-1; possibly TRBD2 for D (6 bases). Trimming cost V 5 bases and J 0 bases, with 17 bases left between them. The CDR3 runs to 17 residues. Germline V gene sequence: CDR1 PRHDT, CDR2 FYEKMQ (reference sequence). The CDR3 coding sequence is TGTGCCAGCAGCCATCAAAGCGGGCTTAGCTCCTACAATGAGCAGTTCTTC. This codes for CASSHQSGLSSYNEQFF. The full variable domain, its missing parts supplied by reference TRBV13 and TRBJ2-1, is AAGVIQSPRHLIKEKRETATLKCYPIPRHDTVYWYQQGPGQDPQFLISFYEKMQSDKGSIPDRFSAQQFSDYHSELNMSSLELGDSALYFCASSHQSGLSSYNEQFFGPGTRLTVL.

Comment on this clone: In the same sample, other DNA sequences code for this CDR3. The chain joins TRBV6-5 to TRBJ2-3; D ambiguous. V lost 6 bases and J 3 bases, leaving 10 bases between the germline ends. Looked up from germline, CDR1 is MNHEY and CDR2 is SVGAGI. The length of the CDR3 is 13 residues. CDR3 in amino acids: CASSRLGTDTQYF. The CDR3 DNA reads TGTGCCAGCAGCCGCCTGGGTACAGATACGCAGTATTTT.

The rearrangement links TRBV9 to TRBJ2-1; D call uncertain. The CDR3 covers 14 residues. V dropped 0 bases and J dropped 3 bases, with 7 bases sitting between them. Germline assignment: CDR1 SGDLS and CDR2 YYNGEE. CDR3 region: CASSVEAYYNEQFF. CDR3 sequence (DNA): TGTGCCAGCAGCGTAGAGGCATACTACAATGAGCAGTTCTTC.